One and the same sample provided the 5 T cell receptor beta chains below, sequenced in a study of control samples from healthy donors and cancer patients. The method was immunoSEQ multiplex PCR; TCRdb's version includes in-frame clones alone and lacks a portion of them. Among some 120,000 clones, roughly 90% were seen once, and the ten largest hold about 7.2%. Material for sequencing was blood. Source of these receptors: a woman aged 18-35 years in good health.

A word on this clone: The sample carries other DNA sequences with the same CDR3. The J gene is TRBJ2-3, the V gene TRBV11-2; 13 bases align to TRBD2. J was trimmed by 4 bases and V by 5 bases; bases with no gene match: 6. CDR1 SGHAT and CDR2 FQNNGV come from the germline V gene. This CDR3 spans 16 amino acids. CDR3 in amino acids: CASSAGLAGPADTQYF. CDR3 DNA sequence: TGTGCCAGCAGCGCGGGACTAGCGGGACCAGCAGATACGCAGTATTTT.

The V call is TRBV5-4, the J call TRBJ1-1; 10 nucleotides line up with TRBD1. V trimming: 4 bases; J trimming: 0 bases; junction bases outside the gene matches: 6. The germline gives CDR1 SGHNT, CDR2 YYREEE (reference sequence). The length of the CDR3 is 16 residues. CDR3 sequence: CASSRPGQGMNTEAFF. CDR3 DNA: TGTGCCAGCAGCAGACCGGGACAGGGGATGAACACTGAAGCTTTCTTT.

This rearrangement joins TRBV6-4 to TRBJ2-7; no clear D. Germline V lookup: CDR1 MRHNA, CDR2 SNTAGT. Trimming took 0 bases from V and 1 from J, leaving 19 bases between them. CDR3 length: 18 residues. The CDR3 reads CASSDSFRRGEGSYEQYF. The CDR3, as DNA: TGTGCCAGCAGTGACTCTTTTCGACGAGGTGAAGGGTCCTACGAGCAGTACTTC.

V usage is TRBV9 and J usage is TRBJ2-3, with TRBD2 matching 7 bases. Trimming cost V 3 bases and J 3 bases; bases outside gene matches: 10. Germline V gene sequence: CDR1 SGDLS, CDR2 YYNGEE. CDR3 length: 16 residues. The CDR3 sequence: CASSGESGIGTDTQYF. CDR3 DNA: TGTGCCAGCAGCGGTGAGAGCGGGATTGGGACAGATACGCAGTATTTT.

The genes are TRBV28 and TRBJ2-7, with TRBD2 identical over 10 bases. The CDR3 runs to 15 residues. Germline trimming cut 10 bases from V and 0 bases from J; bases unmatched to any gene: 9. The germline V gene encodes CDR1 MDHEN and CDR2 SYDVKM. The CDR3 DNA is TGTGCCACAGGGGAAGCGGGGGGGGTCTCCTACGAGCAGTACTTC. Translated, it gives CATGEAGGVSYEQYF.